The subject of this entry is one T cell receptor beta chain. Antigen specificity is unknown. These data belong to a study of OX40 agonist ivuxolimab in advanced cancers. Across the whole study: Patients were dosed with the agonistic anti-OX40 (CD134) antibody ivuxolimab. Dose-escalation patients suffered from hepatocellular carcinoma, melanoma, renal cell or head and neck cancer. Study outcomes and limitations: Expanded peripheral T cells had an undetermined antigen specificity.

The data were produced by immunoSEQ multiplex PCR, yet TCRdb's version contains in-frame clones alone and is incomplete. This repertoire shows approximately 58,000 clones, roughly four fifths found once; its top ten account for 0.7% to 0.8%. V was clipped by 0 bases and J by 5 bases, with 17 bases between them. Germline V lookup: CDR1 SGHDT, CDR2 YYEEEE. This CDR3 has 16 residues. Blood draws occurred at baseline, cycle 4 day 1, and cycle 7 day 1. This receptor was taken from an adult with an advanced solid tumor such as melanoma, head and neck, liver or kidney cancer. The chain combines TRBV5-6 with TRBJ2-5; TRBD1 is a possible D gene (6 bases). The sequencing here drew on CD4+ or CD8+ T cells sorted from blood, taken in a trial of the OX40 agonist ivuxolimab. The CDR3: CASSLVAQGRGETQYF. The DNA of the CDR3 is TGTGCCAGCAGCTTGGTAGCGCAGGGGAGAGGGGAGACCCAGTACTTC.